This T cell receptor (beta chain) was obtained from a study of technical replicates of blood from several donors. With 3 bases removed from V and 8 bases from J, the gap between germline ends came to 11 bases. This CDR3 contains 13 residues. Per the germline V gene, CDR1 is MDHEN and CDR2 is SYDVKM. Assay: immunoSEQ multiplex PCR; the TCRdb copy retains only in-frame clones and omits some. This sample has fewer than 100,000 clones, with approximately 97% found just once. The sample comprised T cells isolated from PBMCs. The sequence derives from a human donor in good health. This chain joins TRBV28 and TRBJ2-4, with D possibly matching TRBD1 (5 bases). DNA of the CDR3: TGTGCCAGCAGTTTTAACATGGGGCACATTCAGTACTTC. Encoded protein: CASSFNMGHIQYF.